This note documents a single TCR beta chain sequence. The antigen is unknown. These data come from a study of siplizumab effects on memory and regulatory T cells. Study-level findings and limits: Unstimulated naive T cells seemed to show more diversity than memory cells did, and they also seemed to be among the major contributors to the alloresponse. Alloreactive sequences tracing back to unstimulated CD4+ memory cells fell significantly with siplizumab. Sequences below about 10^-5 frequency were poorly captured, limiting mapping of alloreactive clones.

Germline loops: CDR1 LGHNA, CDR2 YNFKEQ. This CDR3 has 15 amino acids. V lost 1 base and J 8 bases, leaving 14 bases between the germline ends. TCRdb's copy holds only in-frame clones and misses some; the assay was immunoSEQ multiplex PCR. In the table there are more than 50,000 clones, about 92% of which are singletons. The V call is TRBV4-2, the J call TRBJ1-4; D is undetermined. The sequenced material came from CD8+ T cells sorted from blood. The TCR sequence derives from a human donor in good health. The CDR3 sequence: CASSQGIRAAEKLFF. The DNA of the CDR3 is TGTGCCAGCAGCCAAGGAATTAGGGCCGCGGAAAAACTGTTTTTT.